These 12 T cell receptor beta chains originate from one sample sequenced in a study of T cells in Graves' hyperthyroidism and ophthalmopathy. Authors of the study amplified TCR beta CDR3 regions from RNA transcripts. A set of HTBI primers served as the primers for a first-round RT-PCR of the TCR CDR3. Each CDR3 protein is one row after TCRdb ran MiXCR on the multiplex PCR reads. Of some 300,000 distinct CDR3 sequences in the sample, roughly 17% were seen once. The specimen was blood. These TCRs come from a young man with Graves' hyperthyroidism.

This chain uses TRBV29-1 with TRBJ2-1; D unclear. CDR1 is SQVTM and CDR2 is ANQGSEA in the germline V gene. Between the trimmed V and J ends, which lost 3 bases and 2 bases, there was a span of 8 bases. This CDR3 region has 13 residues. Here the CDR3 reads CSVEGGAYNEQFF. Here the CDR3 DNA reads TGCAGCGTTGAGGGTGGGGCCTACAATGAGCAGTTCTTC.

V usage is TRBV19 and J usage is TRBJ1-1, with no clear D. Trimming cost V 3 bases and J 4 bases, with 9 bases left between them. The CDR3 sequence is 13 residues long. Looked up from germline, CDR1 is LNHDA and CDR2 is SQIVND (reference sequence). CDR3 DNA sequence: TGTGCCAGTAGTATGCTCAGGCGCACTGAAGCTTTCTTT. Encoded protein: CASSMLRRTEAFF.

In the case of this clonotype: This may arise from a read error, as a much more abundant clone is one base away. The chain links TRBV30 to TRBJ2-2; D not resolved. The V gene lost 5 bases and the J gene lost 1 base, with 8 bases spanning the gap. This CDR3 region has 13 residues. Germline CDR1 GTSNPN, CDR2 SVGIG (reference sequence). The CDR3 region has the DNA TGTGCCTGGGGTCAGATGAACACCGGGGAGCTGTTTTTT. Residues: CAWGQMNTGELFF.

This clonotype has ten or more counts. The J gene is TRBJ2-3, the V gene TRBV18; D remains ambiguous. This CDR3 is built from 13 residues. The germline V gene encodes CDR1 KGHSH and CDR2 LQKENI. V was shortened by 2 bases and J by 3 bases, with 6 bases between the two germline ends. The CDR3 protein is CASSPMITDTQYF. The CDR3 bases are TGTGCCAGCTCACCAATGATTACAGATACGCAGTATTTT.

In this sample, this clonotype turned up a few times. The CDR3 loop reads CASSPGTSGSNYNEQFF. CDR3 nucleotide sequence: TGTGCCAGCAGTCCAGGGACTAGCGGGAGCAATTACAATGAGCAGTTCTTC. The gene calls are TRBV12-3 or TRBV12-4 and TRBJ2-1; 14 bases line up with TRBD2. The CDR3 is made up of 17 amino acids. Germline trimming cut 5 bases from V and 4 bases from J; bases unmatched to any gene: 7.

This clonotype was recorded a few times. This chain links TRBV19 with TRBJ2-3; TRBD1 matches 8 bases. Germline trimming cut 5 bases from V and 7 bases from J; bases unmatched to any gene: 8. The CDR3 runs 14 residues. CDR1 and CDR2 (germline): LNHDA, SQIVND (reference sequence). The chain's CDR3 is CASSPGGLGNTQYF. The DNA of the CDR3 is TGTGCCAGTAGTCCAGGGGGCCTCGGGAATACGCAGTATTTT.

V gene TRBV3-1 combines with J gene TRBJ1-4; 7 bases are shared with TRBD1. The CDR3 spans 16 residues. From germline, CDR1 is LGHDT and CDR2 YNNKEL (reference sequence). V shed 0 bases, J shed 8 bases, and the junction held 9 bases outside the gene matches. CDR3 nucleotides: TGTGCCAGCAGCCAAGACCCACAGGGGAGAAGGGAAAAACTGTTTTTT. Residues: CASSQDPQGRREKLFF.

Note on this clonotype: Possible read error: a much larger clone is one base away. Lacking the conserved final phenylalanine or tryptophan, this CDR3 likely reflects a read error. The rearrangement uses TRBV7-9 and TRBJ1-1; possible D gene TRBD1, 5 bases. The V and J ends lost 8 bases and 4 bases respectively, with 14 bases between them. CDR1 and CDR2 from the germline V gene are SEHNR and FQNEAQ (reference sequence). The length of the CDR3 is 13 residues. CDR3 amino acids: CASATGGGTEAFL. Written as DNA, the CDR3 is TGTGCCAGCGCTACCGGGGGGGGCACTGAAGCTTTCCTT.

This clonotype was counted only a few times. The chain is built from TRBV3-1 and TRBJ1-2; tentatively, D is TRBD1 (6 bases). Germline loops: CDR1 LGHDT, CDR2 YNNKEL (reference sequence). Deletions cut 0 bases from V and 8 bases from J, with 19 bases between. This CDR3 comprises 16 residues. The DNA for the CDR3 is TGTGCCAGCAGCCAAGATGGCACAGGGCGGGGGGGCGGCTACACCTTC. Its translation: CASSQDGTGRGGGYTF.

The chain links TRBV5-1 to TRBJ1-1; 7 bases are a match to TRBD1. Trimming removed 4 bases from V and 2 bases from J; junction bases left unmatched: 5. Germline V lookup: CDR1 SGHRS, CDR2 YFSETQ. This CDR3 has 14 residues. The CDR3 nucleotides are TGCGCCAGCAGCCGGCAGGGGGTAAACACTGAAGCTTTCTTT. Its translation is CASSRQGVNTEAFF. Variable domain in full (rest from reference TRBV5-1 and TRBJ1-1): KAGVTQTPRYLIKTRGQQVTLSCSPISGHRSVSWYQQTPGQGLQFLFEYFSETQRNKGNFPGRFSGRQFSNSRSEMNVSTLELGDSALYLCASSRQGVNTEAFFGQGTRLTVV.

There are a few counts of this clonotype. The rearrangement uses TRBV11-3 and TRBJ1-4; possible D gene TRBD1, 6 bases. This CDR3 region has 17 residues. Trimming took 0 bases from V and 8 from J, leaving 19 bases between them. The germline gives CDR1 SGHNT, CDR2 YENEEA. For the CDR3, the DNA is TGTGCCAGCAGCTTAGAACTGGACAGAACGGTTGAAGAAAAACTGTTTTTT. This sequence encodes CASSLELDRTVEEKLFF.

Ten or more counts support this clonotype. The chain's CDR3 is CSTTQGAEDTQYF. The DNA for the CDR3 is TGCAGTACCACGCAGGGGGCCGAAGATACGCAGTATTTT. The rearrangement joins TRBV20-1 to TRBJ2-3; 8 positions agree with TRBD1. The trim removed 8 bases at V and 5 bases at J, leaving 9 bases unmatched. This CDR3 region has 13 residues. Germline V gene lookup returns CDR1 DFQATT and CDR2 SNEGSKA (reference sequence).